Listed below are T cell receptor beta chains from one sample, sequenced in a study of CD8+CD57+ T cells in acquired aplastic anemia. TCRdb processed the reads anew with MiXCR; each CDR3 protein has one entry. The table has 120,000 or so distinct CDR3 sequences, nearly 40% seen once. The material sequenced was sorted CD4+, CD8+, or CD8+CD57+ T cells (not recorded which) from PBMCs. These receptors came from a human donor with aplastic anemia. Both conserved end residues are part of each CDR3. D genes are given only for firm matches. Size is omitted from some rows. Given values are once, few, many or a class for expanded clones.

clone_size: many
d_call: -
j_call: TRBJ1-2
v_call: TRBV11-2
cdr3_nt: TGTGCCAGCAGCCGGGGAGTGGATGGCTACACCTTC
cdr3_aa: CASSRGVDGYTF

clone_size: -
d_call: -
j_call: TRBJ2-5
v_call: TRBV7-8
cdr3_nt: TGTGCCAGCAGTTCTCCCTCTTATGAGACCCAGTACTTC
cdr3_aa: CASSSPSYETQYF

clone_size: -
d_call: -
j_call: TRBJ1-5
v_call: TRBV7-9
cdr3_nt: TGTGCCAGCAGCCCTTACTATAGCAATCAGCCCCAGCATTTT
cdr3_aa: CASSPYYSNQPQHF

clone_size: few
d_call: -
j_call: TRBJ1-1
v_call: TRBV28
cdr3_nt: TGTGCCAGCAGTCTAGGGGGACACCTGAACACTGAAGCTTTCTTT
cdr3_aa: CASSLGGHLNTEAFF

clone_size: -
d_call: -
j_call: TRBJ2-5
v_call: TRBV7-8
cdr3_nt: TGTGCCAGCAGCTTAGCGGGGGTGATGGAGACCCAGTACTTC
cdr3_aa: CASSLAGVMETQYF

clone_size: many
d_call: TRBD2
j_call: TRBJ2-3
v_call: TRBV7-3
cdr3_nt: TGTGCCAGCAGCTTAACGTCAGGCGGGGGGGTAATCACAGATACGCAGTATTTT
cdr3_aa: CASSLTSGGGVITDTQYF

clone_size: many
d_call: -
j_call: TRBJ1-1
v_call: TRBV20-1
cdr3_nt: TGCAGTGCTCCCCACACTGAAGCTTTCTTT
cdr3_aa: CSAPHTEAFF

clone_size: -
d_call: -
j_call: TRBJ2-1
v_call: TRBV11-2
cdr3_nt: TGTGCCAGTCTAGTAGGTGGGACTGGTCATTTGGCTGAGCAGTTCTTC
cdr3_aa: CASLVGGTGHLAEQFF

clone_size: many
d_call: -
j_call: TRBJ1-1
v_call: TRBV10-3
cdr3_nt: TGTGCCATCAGGGCCGAAGGTGGAAAAGCTTTCTTT
cdr3_aa: CAIRAEGGKAFF

clone_size: -
d_call: TRBD2
j_call: TRBJ2-5
v_call: TRBV15
cdr3_nt: TGTGCCACCTCCCGCGGGGGACAAGAGACCCAGTACTTC
cdr3_aa: CATSRGGQETQYF

clone_size: once
d_call: TRBD1
j_call: TRBJ1-5
v_call: TRBV10-3
cdr3_nt: TGTGCCATCAGGCGACAGGGACCAGATCAGCCCCAGCATTTT
cdr3_aa: CAIRRQGPDQPQHF

clone_size: -
d_call: TRBD1
j_call: TRBJ1-5
v_call: TRBV12-3/TRBV12-4
cdr3_nt: TGCGCCAGCAGTTCGACAGGGGATTGCAATCAGCCCCAGCATTTT
cdr3_aa: CASSSTGDCNQPQHF

clone_size: many
d_call: -
j_call: TRBJ1-1
v_call: TRBV6-1
cdr3_nt: TGTGCCAGCAGTCCAAGACACGCTCCCATCCCCAGCACTGAAGCTTTCTTT
cdr3_aa: CASSPRHAPIPSTEAFF

clone_size: -
d_call: -
j_call: TRBJ1-1
v_call: TRBV5-1
cdr3_nt: TGCGCCAGCAGCTTGGCCATAAACACTGAAGCCTTCTTT
cdr3_aa: CASSLAINTEAFF

clone_size: -
d_call: TRBD1
j_call: TRBJ1-1
v_call: TRBV10-3
cdr3_nt: TGTGCCATCAGTAACGGACAGGGGAACACTGAAGCTTTCTTT
cdr3_aa: CAISNGQGNTEAFF

clone_size: many
d_call: -
j_call: TRBJ1-5
v_call: TRBV4-2
cdr3_nt: TGTGCCAGCAGCCAAGAAGGGACGGCTGGTCAGCCCCAGCATTTT
cdr3_aa: CASSQEGTAGQPQHF

clone_size: -
d_call: -
j_call: TRBJ2-2
v_call: TRBV29-1
cdr3_nt: TGCAGCGTGAGTGGGACCGGGGAGCTGTTTTTT
cdr3_aa: CSVSGTGELFF

clone_size: -
d_call: TRBD2
j_call: TRBJ2-1
v_call: TRBV20-1
cdr3_nt: TGCAGTGCCGGGAGGAGCGGGGGGCCATCCCAGTACAATGAGCAGTTCTTC
cdr3_aa: CSAGRSGGPSQYNEQFF

clone_size: many
d_call: -
j_call: TRBJ2-1
v_call: TRBV20-1
cdr3_nt: TGCAGTGCTAGGAAAAGACCGTTTATCGAGGGGAATGAGCAGTTCTTC
cdr3_aa: CSARKRPFIEGNEQFF

clone_size: many
d_call: -
j_call: TRBJ1-1
v_call: TRBV4-1
cdr3_nt: TGCGCCAGCAGCCAAGGGCCCCAGGGGAGGAGCACTGAAGCTTTCTTT
cdr3_aa: CASSQGPQGRSTEAFF

clone_size: -
d_call: TRBD2
j_call: TRBJ2-1
v_call: TRBV7-2
cdr3_nt: TGTGCCAGCAGCTGGGATAGCGGGACTACGGGGCATGAGCAGTTCTTC
cdr3_aa: CASSWDSGTTGHEQFF

clone_size: few
d_call: TRBD1
j_call: TRBJ1-5
v_call: TRBV28
cdr3_nt: TGTGCCAGCAGTTTGTCGACAGGGGTATCGCGTCAGCCCCAGCATTTT
cdr3_aa: CASSLSTGVSRQPQHF

clone_size: many
d_call: -
j_call: TRBJ2-7
v_call: TRBV4-2
cdr3_nt: TGTGCCAGCAGCCGATGGGGGCCCCCGGGAGCCTACGAGCAGTACTTC
cdr3_aa: CASSRWGPPGAYEQYF

clone_size: many
d_call: TRBD1
j_call: TRBJ2-7
v_call: TRBV11-2
cdr3_nt: TGTGCCAGCAGCCTCCTAGGGACAGGGTACTACGAGCAGTACTTC
cdr3_aa: CASSLLGTGYYEQYF

clone_size: many
d_call: -
j_call: TRBJ2-5
v_call: TRBV20-1
cdr3_nt: TGCAGTGCTAGGGCTCAGGAGACCCAGTACTTC
cdr3_aa: CSARAQETQYF

clone_size: many
d_call: TRBD1
j_call: TRBJ1-1
v_call: TRBV2
cdr3_nt: TGTGCCAGCAGGCACAGGGGAGGGAACACTGAAGCTTTCTTT
cdr3_aa: CASRHRGGNTEAFF

clone_size: -
d_call: -
j_call: TRBJ2-5
v_call: TRBV4-1
cdr3_nt: TGCACCAGTAGCGAAGCATGGGGACCCATCGGCGGAGAGACCCAGTACTTC
cdr3_aa: CTSSEAWGPIGGETQYF

clone_size: many
d_call: -
j_call: TRBJ2-3
v_call: TRBV29-1
cdr3_nt: TGCAGCGTTGAAGCATTAACGGAACTACTCACAGATACGCAGTATTTT
cdr3_aa: CSVEALTELLTDTQYF

clone_size: many
d_call: -
j_call: TRBJ1-1
v_call: TRBV19
cdr3_nt: TGTGCCACCATCGACCGAGGGAGGCAAAAAGCTTTCTTT
cdr3_aa: CATIDRGRQKAFF

clone_size: many
d_call: -
j_call: TRBJ1-2
v_call: TRBV5-8
cdr3_nt: TGTGCCAGCAGCTTGGCGGCAGGGACTAACTATGGCTACACCTTC
cdr3_aa: CASSLAAGTNYGYTF

clone_size: many
d_call: TRBD1
j_call: TRBJ2-3
v_call: TRBV20-1
cdr3_nt: TGCAGTGCCCCTGAGCGGACAGGCCGCACAGATACGCAGTATTTT
cdr3_aa: CSAPERTGRTDTQYF

clone_size: -
d_call: -
j_call: TRBJ2-1
v_call: TRBV7-2
cdr3_nt: TGTGCCAGCAGTTTAAGGCGTGAGCAGTTCTTC
cdr3_aa: CASSLRREQFF

clone_size: -
d_call: TRBD1
j_call: TRBJ1-2
v_call: TRBV2
cdr3_nt: TGTGCCAGCAGTCCCGCGACAGGGGTTGGCTACACCTTC
cdr3_aa: CASSPATGVGYTF

clone_size: many
d_call: -
j_call: TRBJ2-5
v_call: TRBV7-2
cdr3_nt: TGTGCCAGCAGCCCTCGTCCCGACCTAAGGACCCAGTACTTC
cdr3_aa: CASSPRPDLRTQYF

clone_size: -
d_call: TRBD1
j_call: TRBJ2-7
v_call: TRBV10-3
cdr3_nt: TGTGCCATCAGACAGATGAGGGCAGGGGGCTCGTACGAGCAGTACTTC
cdr3_aa: CAIRQMRAGGSYEQYF

clone_size: -
d_call: TRBD2
j_call: TRBJ2-3
v_call: TRBV20-1
cdr3_nt: TGCATTTCGGGGCGGGGGAGCACAGATACGCAGTATTTT
cdr3_aa: CISGRGSTDTQYF

clone_size: many
d_call: -
j_call: TRBJ2-7
v_call: TRBV24-1
cdr3_nt: TGTGCCACCAGTGATCCAGGGTACCACGAGCAGTACTTC
cdr3_aa: CATSDPGYHEQYF

clone_size: -
d_call: -
j_call: TRBJ1-1
v_call: TRBV10-3
cdr3_nt: TGTGCCATCAGCCACGACAGGTATCAAGCTTTCTTT
cdr3_aa: CAISHDRYQAFF

clone_size: few
d_call: TRBD1
j_call: TRBJ1-1
v_call: TRBV6-5
cdr3_nt: TGTGCCAGCAGTTACACTTCAGGGGGCTCCACTGAAGCTTTCTTT
cdr3_aa: CASSYTSGGSTEAFF

clone_size: -
d_call: TRBD1
j_call: TRBJ1-2
v_call: TRBV7-2
cdr3_nt: TGTGCCAGCAGCTCGACAGGGGGCTATGGCTACACCTTC
cdr3_aa: CASSSTGGYGYTF

clone_size: many
d_call: -
j_call: TRBJ1-3
v_call: TRBV6-5
cdr3_nt: TGTGCCAGCAGTTTCCCCTCTGGGTCTGGAAACACCATATATTTT
cdr3_aa: CASSFPSGSGNTIYF